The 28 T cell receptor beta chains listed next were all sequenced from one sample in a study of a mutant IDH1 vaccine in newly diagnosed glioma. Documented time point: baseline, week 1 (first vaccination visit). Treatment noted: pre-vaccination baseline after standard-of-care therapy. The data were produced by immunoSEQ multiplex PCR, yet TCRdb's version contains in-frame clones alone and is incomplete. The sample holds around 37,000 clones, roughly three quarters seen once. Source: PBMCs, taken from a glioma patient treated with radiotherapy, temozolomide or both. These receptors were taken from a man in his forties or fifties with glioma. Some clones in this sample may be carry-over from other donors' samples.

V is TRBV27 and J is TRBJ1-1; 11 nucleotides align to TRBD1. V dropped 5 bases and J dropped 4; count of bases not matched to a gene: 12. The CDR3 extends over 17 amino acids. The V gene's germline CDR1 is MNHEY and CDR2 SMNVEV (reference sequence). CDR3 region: CASSIHRTGGWPTEAFF. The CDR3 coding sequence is TGTGCCAGCAGTATCCACAGGACAGGGGGCTGGCCCACTGAAGCTTTCTTT.

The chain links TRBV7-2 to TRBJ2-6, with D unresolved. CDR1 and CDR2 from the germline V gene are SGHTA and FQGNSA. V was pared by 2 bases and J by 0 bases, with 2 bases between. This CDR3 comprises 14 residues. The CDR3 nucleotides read TGTGCCAGCAGCTTAAACTCTGGGGCCAACGTCCTGACTTTC. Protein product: CASSLNSGANVLTF. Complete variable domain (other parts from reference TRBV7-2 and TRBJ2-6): GAGVSQSPSNKVTEKGKDVELRCDPISGHTALYWYRQSLGQGLEFLIYFQGNSAPDKSGLPSDRFSAERTGGSVSTLTIQRTQQEDSAVYLCASSLNSGANVLTFGAGSRLTVL.

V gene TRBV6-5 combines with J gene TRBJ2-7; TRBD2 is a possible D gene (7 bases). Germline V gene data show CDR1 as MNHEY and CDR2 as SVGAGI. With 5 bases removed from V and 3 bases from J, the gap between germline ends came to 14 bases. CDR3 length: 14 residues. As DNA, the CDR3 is TGTGCCAGCAGTCCCCCCGGGGGGCGCTACGAGCAGTACTTC. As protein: CASSPPGGRYEQYF.

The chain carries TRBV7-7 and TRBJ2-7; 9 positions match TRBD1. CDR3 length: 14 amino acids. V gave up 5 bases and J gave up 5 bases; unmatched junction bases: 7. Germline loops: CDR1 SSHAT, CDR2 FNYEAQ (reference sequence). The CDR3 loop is CASSLGTGSHEQYF. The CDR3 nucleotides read TGTGCCAGCAGCCTCGGGACAGGGTCCCACGAGCAGTACTTC.

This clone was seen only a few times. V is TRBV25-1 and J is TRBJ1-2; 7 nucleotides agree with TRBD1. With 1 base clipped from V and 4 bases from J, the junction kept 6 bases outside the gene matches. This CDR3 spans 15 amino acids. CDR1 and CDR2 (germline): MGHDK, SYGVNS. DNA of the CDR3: TGTGCCAGCAGTGAATCGAACAGGGGTAGCTATGGCTACACCTTC. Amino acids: CASSESNRGSYGYTF.

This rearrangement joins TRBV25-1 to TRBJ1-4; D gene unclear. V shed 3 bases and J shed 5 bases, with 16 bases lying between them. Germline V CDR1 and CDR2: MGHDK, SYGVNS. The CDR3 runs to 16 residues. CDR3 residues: CASSEVVTGYNEKLFF. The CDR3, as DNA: TGTGCCAGCAGTGAGGTTGTGACGGGATACAATGAAAAACTGTTTTTT.

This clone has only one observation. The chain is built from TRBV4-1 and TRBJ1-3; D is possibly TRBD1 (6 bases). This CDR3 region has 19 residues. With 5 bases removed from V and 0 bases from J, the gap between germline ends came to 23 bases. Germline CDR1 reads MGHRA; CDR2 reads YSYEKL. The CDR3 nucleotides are TGCGCCAGCAGCACCCGGGACATAGGGTTTGGCCACTCTGGAAACACCATATATTTT. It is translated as CASSTRDIGFGHSGNTIYF.

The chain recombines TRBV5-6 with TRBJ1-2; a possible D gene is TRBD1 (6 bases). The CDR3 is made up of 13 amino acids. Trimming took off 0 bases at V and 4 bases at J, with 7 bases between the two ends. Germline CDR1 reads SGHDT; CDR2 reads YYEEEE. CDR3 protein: CASSLVQGYGYTF. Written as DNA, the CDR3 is TGTGCCAGCAGCTTGGTACAGGGCTATGGCTACACCTTC. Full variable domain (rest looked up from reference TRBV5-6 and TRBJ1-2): DAGVTQSPTHLIKTRGQQVTLRCSPKSGHDTVSWYQQALGQGPQFIFQYYEEEERQRGNFPDRFSGHQFPNYSSELNVNALLLGDSALYLCASSLVQGYGYTFGSGTRLTVV.

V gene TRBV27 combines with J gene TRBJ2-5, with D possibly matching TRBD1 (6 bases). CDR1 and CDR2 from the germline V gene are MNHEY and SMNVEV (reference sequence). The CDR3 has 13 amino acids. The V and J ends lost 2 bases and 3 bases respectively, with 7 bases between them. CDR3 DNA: TGTGCCAGCAGTTTAGACAGGAAAGAGACCCAGTACTTC. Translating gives CASSLDRKETQYF.

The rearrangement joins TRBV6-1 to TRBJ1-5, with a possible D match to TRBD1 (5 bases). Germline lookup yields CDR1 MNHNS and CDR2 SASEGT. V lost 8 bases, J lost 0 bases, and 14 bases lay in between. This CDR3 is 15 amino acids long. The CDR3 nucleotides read TGTGCCAGCGCGTTACTGGGGCCTAGCAATCAGCCCCAGCATTTT. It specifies CASALLGPSNQPQHF.

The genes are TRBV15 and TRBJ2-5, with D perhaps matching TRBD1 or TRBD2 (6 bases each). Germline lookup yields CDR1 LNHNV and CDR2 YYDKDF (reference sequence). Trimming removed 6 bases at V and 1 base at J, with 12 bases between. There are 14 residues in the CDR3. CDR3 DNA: TGTGCCACCAGTCTTTCGGGGGCCCAAGAGACCCAGTACTTC. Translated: CATSLSGAQETQYF.

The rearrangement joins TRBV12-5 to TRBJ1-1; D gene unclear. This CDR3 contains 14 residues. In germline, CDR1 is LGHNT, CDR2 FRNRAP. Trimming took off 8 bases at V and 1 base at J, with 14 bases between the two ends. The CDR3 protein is CASRLGRQNTEAFF. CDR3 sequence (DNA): TGTGCTAGTCGCCTAGGGCGGCAGAACACTGAAGCTTTCTTT.

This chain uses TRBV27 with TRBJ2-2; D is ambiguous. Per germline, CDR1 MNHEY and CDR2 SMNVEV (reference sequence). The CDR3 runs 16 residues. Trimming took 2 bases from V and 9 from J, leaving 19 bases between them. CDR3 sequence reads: CASSLTLSLSTRELFF. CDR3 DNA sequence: TGTGCCAGCAGTTTAACCCTCTCCTTGAGTACCCGGGAGCTGTTTTTT.

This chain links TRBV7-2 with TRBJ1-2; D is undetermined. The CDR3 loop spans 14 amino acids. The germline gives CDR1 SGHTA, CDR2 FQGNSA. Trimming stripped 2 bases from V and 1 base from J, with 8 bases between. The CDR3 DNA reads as TGTGCCAGCAGCTTAATTACGGATAACTATGGCTACACCTTC. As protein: CASSLITDNYGYTF.

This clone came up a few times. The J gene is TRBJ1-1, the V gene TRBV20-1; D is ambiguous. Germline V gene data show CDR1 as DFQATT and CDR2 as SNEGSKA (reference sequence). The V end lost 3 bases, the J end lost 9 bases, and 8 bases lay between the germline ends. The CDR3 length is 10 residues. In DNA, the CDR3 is TGCAGTGCTAGCAGCTACAAAGCTTTCTTT. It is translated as CSASSYKAFF.

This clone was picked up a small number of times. The CDR3 DNA reads TGTGCCAGCAGCTTCGTTGGTATGCTCACAGATACGCAGTATTTT. Its protein product is CASSFVGMLTDTQYF. The chain is built from TRBV5-4 and TRBJ2-3, with D unresolved. Germline values: CDR1 SGHNT, CDR2 YYREEE (reference sequence). V lost 2 bases to trimming and J lost 2 bases, with 12 bases between them. This CDR3 is 15 amino acids long.

The CDR3 loop reads CAISGRGLDSPLHF. The DNA of the CDR3 is TGTGCCATCAGTGGCAGGGGGCTTGATTCACCCCTCCACTTT. The rearrangement joins TRBV10-3 to TRBJ1-6; TRBD1 matches 8 bases. This CDR3 has 14 amino acids. Germline CDR1 is ENHRY and CDR2 is SYGVKD. J gave up 8 bases and V 4 bases, and 4 bases lay outside the gene matches.

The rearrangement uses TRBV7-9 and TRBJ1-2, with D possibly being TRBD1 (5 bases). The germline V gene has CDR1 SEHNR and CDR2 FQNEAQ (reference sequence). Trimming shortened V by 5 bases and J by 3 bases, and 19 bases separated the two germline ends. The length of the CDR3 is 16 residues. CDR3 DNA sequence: TGTGCCAGCAGCCCAAATATTGACAGACCCTACTATGGCTACACCTTC. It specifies CASSPNIDRPYYGYTF. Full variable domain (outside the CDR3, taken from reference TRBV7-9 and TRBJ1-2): DTGVSQNPRHKITKRGQNVTFRCDPISEHNRLYWYRQTLGQGPEFLTYFQNEAQLEKSRLLSDRFSAERPKGSFSTLEIQRTEQGDSAMYLCASSPNIDRPYYGYTFGSGTRLTVV.

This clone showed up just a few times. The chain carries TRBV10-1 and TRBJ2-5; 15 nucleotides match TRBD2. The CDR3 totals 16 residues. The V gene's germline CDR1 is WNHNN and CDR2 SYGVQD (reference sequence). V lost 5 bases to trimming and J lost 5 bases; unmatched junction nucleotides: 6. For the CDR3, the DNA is TGCGCCAGCAGTTCCGGGACTAGCGGGGGGCCCGAGACCCAGTACTTC. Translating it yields CASSSGTSGGPETQYF.

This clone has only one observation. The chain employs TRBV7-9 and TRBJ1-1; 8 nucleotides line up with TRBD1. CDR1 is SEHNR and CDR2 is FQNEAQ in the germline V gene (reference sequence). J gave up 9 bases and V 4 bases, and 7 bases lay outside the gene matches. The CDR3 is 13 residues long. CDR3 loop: CASSSSGQAKAFF. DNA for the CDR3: TGTGCCAGCAGCTCTTCGGGACAGGCCAAAGCTTTCTTT. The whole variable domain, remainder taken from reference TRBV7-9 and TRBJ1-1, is DTGVSQNPRHKITKRGQNVTFRCDPISEHNRLYWYRQTLGQGPEFLTYFQNEAQLEKSRLLSDRFSAERPKGSFSTLEIQRTEQGDSAMYLCASSSSGQAKAFFGQGTRLTVV.

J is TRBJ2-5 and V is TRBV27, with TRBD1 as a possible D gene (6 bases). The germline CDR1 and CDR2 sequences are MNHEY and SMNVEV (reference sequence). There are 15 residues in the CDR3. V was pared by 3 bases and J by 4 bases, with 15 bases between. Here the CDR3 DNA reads TGTGCCAGCAGTTTTTTGGGGGCCAAACGAGAGACCCAGTACTTC. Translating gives CASSFLGAKRETQYF.

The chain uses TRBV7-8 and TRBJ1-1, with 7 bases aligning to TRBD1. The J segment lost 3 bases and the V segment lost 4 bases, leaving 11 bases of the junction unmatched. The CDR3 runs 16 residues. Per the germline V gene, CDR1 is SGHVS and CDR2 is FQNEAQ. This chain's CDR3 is CASSSELQGYDTEAFF. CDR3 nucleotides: TGTGCCAGCAGCTCGGAACTACAGGGGTACGACACTGAAGCTTTCTTT.

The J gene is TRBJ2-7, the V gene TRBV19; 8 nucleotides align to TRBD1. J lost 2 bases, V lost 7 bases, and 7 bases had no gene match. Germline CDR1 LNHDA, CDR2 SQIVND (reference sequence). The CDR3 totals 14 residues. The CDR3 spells CASTVGQGPYEQYF. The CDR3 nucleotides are TGTGCCAGTACGGTTGGACAGGGCCCCTACGAGCAGTACTTC.

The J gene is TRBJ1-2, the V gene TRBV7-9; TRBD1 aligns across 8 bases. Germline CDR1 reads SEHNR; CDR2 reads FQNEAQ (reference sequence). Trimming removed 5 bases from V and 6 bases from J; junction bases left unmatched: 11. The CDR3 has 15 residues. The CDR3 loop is CASSPRTGFEDGYTF. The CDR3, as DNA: TGTGCCAGCAGCCCCCGGACAGGGTTTGAGGATGGCTACACCTTC.

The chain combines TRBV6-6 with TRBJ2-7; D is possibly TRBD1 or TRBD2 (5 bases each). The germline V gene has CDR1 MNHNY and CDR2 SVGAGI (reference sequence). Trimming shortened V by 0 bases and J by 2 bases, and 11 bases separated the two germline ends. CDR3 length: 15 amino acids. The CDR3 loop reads CASSYSGDATYEQYF. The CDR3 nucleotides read TGTGCCAGCAGTTACTCAGGGGACGCGACCTACGAGCAGTACTTC.

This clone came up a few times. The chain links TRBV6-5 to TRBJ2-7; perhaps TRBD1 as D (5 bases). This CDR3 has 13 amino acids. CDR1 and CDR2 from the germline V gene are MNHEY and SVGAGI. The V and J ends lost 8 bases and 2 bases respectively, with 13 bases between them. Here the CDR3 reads CASGTGDTYEQYF. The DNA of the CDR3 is TGTGCCAGCGGAACAGGTGATACCTACGAGCAGTACTTC.

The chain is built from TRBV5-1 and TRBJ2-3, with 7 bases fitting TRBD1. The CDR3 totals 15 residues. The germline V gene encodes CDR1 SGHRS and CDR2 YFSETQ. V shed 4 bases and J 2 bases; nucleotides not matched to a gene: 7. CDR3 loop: CASSLGTDYTDTQYF. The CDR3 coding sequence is TGCGCCAGCAGCCTGGGGACAGACTACACAGATACGCAGTATTTT.

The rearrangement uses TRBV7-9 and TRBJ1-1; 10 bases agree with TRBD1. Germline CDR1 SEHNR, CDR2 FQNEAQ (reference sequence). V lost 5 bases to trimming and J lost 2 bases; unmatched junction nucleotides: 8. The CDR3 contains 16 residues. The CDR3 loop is CASSLGQGNPNTEAFF. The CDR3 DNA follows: TGTGCCAGCAGCCTGGGACAGGGGAATCCTAACACTGAAGCTTTCTTT.